What follows is one T cell receptor (beta chain) and its context. This clonotype was counted once. This clone's antigen is unknown. It has no much larger one-base neighbor in the sample; base qualities were not kept. A single read makes a weak case. The data stem from a study of blood T cells in healthy people across ages (dated by TCRdb to between 2014 and 2016). In terms of the full investigation: Template switching captured roughly one uniquely barcoded TCR beta cDNA molecule per two T cells in model experiments. To track age-related changes in TCR beta repertoire diversity, the study relied on deep sequencing normalized with unique cDNA molecular identifiers. Donors were grouped into four age groups: young (average roughly 15 years), middle-aged (roughly 38), aged (around 60) and long-lived (just over 80). To avoid experimental bias, donors of different ages were spread randomly across the sequencing lanes. Using the same blood draw, the study looked at two additional independent replicas of 1 million unique cDNA reads for two donors, one aged 18 to 29 and the other aged 80 or older. General conclusions and limits of the study: Compared with the aged group, the long-lived group had more naive CD4+ T cells, fewer expanded clones and increased TCR diversity, suggesting age selection. Observed TCR beta diversity correlated strongly with the percentage of naive T cells measured by flow cytometry. Conclusive comparison of naive and antigen-experienced compartments was prevented by the profiling of bulk unsorted PBMCs. Donor CMV infection status was unknown, potentially confounding age-related changes in expanded clonotypes. Estimates of total diversity based on one million sequenced T cells were regarded as lower bounds and as underestimates. As age increased, observed TCR beta diversity per million T cells dropped in a roughly linear way, and a significant reduction was already evident by age 40.

The CDR3, from cysteine to phenylalanine, totals 13 residues. Of the read, only the CDR3 DNA is kept; its 39 bases are in frame from base 1. The germline V gene (reference sequence) specifies DFQATT as CDR1 and SNEGSKA as CDR2. Compared with germline, V lacks 5 bases and J lacks 5 bases; bases without a gene match: 7. Libraries were made using 5' RACE. Sequencing took place on an Illumina HiSeq 2500. The second PCR ran for roughly 7 to 11 cycles and used a J-beta primer mix along with a sample-barcoded 5' primer. Each TCR beta cDNA molecule received a unique molecular identifier from a template-switch 5' adaptor carrying 12 random nucleotides. Each sample yielded at least 2.5 million CDR3-containing paired-end reads. The Mint cDNA synthesis kit, primed by a TRBC-specific oligonucleotide, was used to synthesize first-strand cDNA from all RNA. After uracil-DNA glycosylase treatment, a first 18-cycle PCR used universal primers M1SS and BC2_uni_R on all cDNA. From the authors' description of their analysis: For normalization, 1 million high-quality reads, each with a distinct molecular identifier, were randomly selected from each sample. Instead of being binned into consensus sequences, reads with shared molecular identifiers were discarded. MiTCR, with a Q25 quality threshold and the strictest error-elimination algorithm, was used for CDR3 identification, clonotype clustering and error correction. A nonparametric unseen species model with Euler transformation was used to estimate lower-bound total TCR beta diversity. The public reads were run again by TCRdb, first through fastp at Q25 and then through MiXCR, and only productive beta chains were kept. Duplicate CDR3 protein sequences are folded into a single record with the most common DNA and genes. The V and J calls were not made by the authors but by TCRdb's processing. This sample lists 650,000 to 800,000 distinct CDR3 sequences; approximately 44% were detected once. The ten largest clones add up to approximately 20% of the sample.

Systemically healthy Caucasian individuals from Russia, 39 in total and aged roughly 6 to 100 years, were included as donors. Around 9.9 milliliters of peripheral blood were collected from each donor into EDTA-treated Vacutainer tubes. Ficoll-Paque density-gradient centrifugation was used to isolate PBMCs, with at least 7 million per sample. Total RNA, at least 6 micrograms per sample, was extracted from PBMCs with Trizol reagent. Naive CD45RAhigh/CD27high T cell percentages were measured by flow cytometry on a PBMC aliquot from every donor. Here the chain combines TRBV20-1 and TRBJ2-3, and 7 junctional nucleotides match TRBD2. Material: blood. This TCR came from a man aged 55 to 70 in good health. Here is the DNA: TGCAGTGCTCCGGGGGGTGGTGTAGATACGCAGTATTTT. Translation gives CSAPGGGVDTQYF.